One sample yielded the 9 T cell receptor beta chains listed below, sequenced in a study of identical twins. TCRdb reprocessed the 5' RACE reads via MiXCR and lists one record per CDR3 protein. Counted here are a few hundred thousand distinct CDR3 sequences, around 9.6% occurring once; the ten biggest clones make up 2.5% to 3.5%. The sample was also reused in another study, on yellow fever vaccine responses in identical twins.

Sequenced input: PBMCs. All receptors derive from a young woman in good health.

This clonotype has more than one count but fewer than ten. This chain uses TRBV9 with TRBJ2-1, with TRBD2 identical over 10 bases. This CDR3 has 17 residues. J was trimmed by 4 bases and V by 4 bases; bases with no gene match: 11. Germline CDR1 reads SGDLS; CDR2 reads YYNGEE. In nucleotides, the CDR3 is TGTGCCAGCAGCTTCAGATTAGCGGGGGGACCTTACAATGAGCAGTTCTTC. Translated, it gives CASSFRLAGGPYNEQFF.

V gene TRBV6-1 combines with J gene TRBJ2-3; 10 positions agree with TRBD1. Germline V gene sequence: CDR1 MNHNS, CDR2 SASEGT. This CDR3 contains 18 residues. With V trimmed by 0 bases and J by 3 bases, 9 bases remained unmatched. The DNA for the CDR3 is TGTGCCAGCAGTGAAGCTGGGACAGGGGCCGCCATGACAGATACGCAGTATTTT. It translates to CASSEAGTGAAMTDTQYF.

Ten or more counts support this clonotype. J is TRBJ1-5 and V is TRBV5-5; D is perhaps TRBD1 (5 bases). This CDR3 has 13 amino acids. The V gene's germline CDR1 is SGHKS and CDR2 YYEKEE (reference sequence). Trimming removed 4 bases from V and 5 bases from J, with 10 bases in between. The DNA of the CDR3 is TGTGCCAGCAGCCTCCAGGGTGATCAGCCCCAGCATTTT. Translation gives CASSLQGDQPQHF.

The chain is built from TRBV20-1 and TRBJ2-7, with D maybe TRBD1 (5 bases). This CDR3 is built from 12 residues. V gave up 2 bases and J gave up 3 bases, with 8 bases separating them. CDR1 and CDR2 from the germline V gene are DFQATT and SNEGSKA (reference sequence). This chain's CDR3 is CSARRQGYEQYF. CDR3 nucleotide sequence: TGCAGTGCTAGACGGCAGGGCTACGAGCAGTACTTC.

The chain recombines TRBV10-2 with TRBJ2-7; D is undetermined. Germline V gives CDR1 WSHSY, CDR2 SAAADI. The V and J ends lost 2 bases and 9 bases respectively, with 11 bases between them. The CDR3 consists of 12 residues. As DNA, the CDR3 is TGCGCCAGCAGTGAGAAGGCAACGGGGCAGTACTTC. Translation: CASSEKATGQYF.

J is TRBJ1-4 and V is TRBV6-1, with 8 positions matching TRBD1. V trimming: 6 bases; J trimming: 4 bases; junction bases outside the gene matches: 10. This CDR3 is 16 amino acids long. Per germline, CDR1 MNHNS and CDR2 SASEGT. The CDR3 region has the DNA TGTGCCAGCAGCCGCGGGACAGGCCGTCATAATGAAAAACTGTTTTTT. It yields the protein CASSRGTGRHNEKLFF.

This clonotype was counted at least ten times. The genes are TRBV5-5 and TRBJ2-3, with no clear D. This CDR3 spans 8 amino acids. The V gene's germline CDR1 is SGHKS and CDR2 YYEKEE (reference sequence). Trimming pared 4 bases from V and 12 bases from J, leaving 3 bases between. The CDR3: CASSPQYF. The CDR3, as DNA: TGTGCCAGCAGCCCCCAGTATTTT.

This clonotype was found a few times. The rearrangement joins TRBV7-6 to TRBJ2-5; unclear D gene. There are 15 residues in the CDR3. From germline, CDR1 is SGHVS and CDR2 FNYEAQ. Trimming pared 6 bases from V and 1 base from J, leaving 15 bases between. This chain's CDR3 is CASSPRQDFQETQYF. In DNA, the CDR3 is TGTGCCAGCAGTCCGAGGCAGGATTTCCAAGAGACCCAGTACTTC. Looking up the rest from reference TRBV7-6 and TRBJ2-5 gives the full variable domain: GAGVSQSPRYKVTKRGQDVALRCDPISGHVSLYWYRQALGQGPEFLTYFNYEAQQDKSGLPNDRFSAERPEGSISTLTIQRTEQRDSAMYRCASSPRQDFQETQYFGPGTRLLVL.

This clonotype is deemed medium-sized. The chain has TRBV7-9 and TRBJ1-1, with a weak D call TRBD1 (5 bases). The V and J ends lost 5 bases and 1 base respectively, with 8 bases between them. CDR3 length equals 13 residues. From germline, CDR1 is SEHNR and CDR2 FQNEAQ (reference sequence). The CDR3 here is CASSPTGNTEAFF. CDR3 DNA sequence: TGTGCCAGCAGCCCTACAGGGAACACTGAAGCTTTCTTT.